These T cell receptor beta chains were read from a single sample in a study of blood T cell repertoires in COVID-19. The repertoire was sequenced with immunoSEQ multiplex PCR; TCRdb's copy has only in-frame clones and lacks some. The sample has roughly 250,000 clones, approximately 85% seen once; the top ten hold 0.7% to 0.9%. Sequenced input: peripheral blood. The source is a human donor with COVID-19, enrolled during active disease. The donor label of this sample is uncertain. The CDR3 runs from the conserved cysteine through the conserved F or W. The D gene is left open where the match is weak.

d_gene: TRBD1; v_gene: TRBV29-1; j_gene: TRBJ1-1; CDR3aa: CSARTGGMNTEAFF
d_gene: TRBD2; v_gene: TRBV20-1; j_gene: TRBJ2-3; CDR3aa: CSASLAGGSTTDTQYF
d_gene: TRBD1; v_gene: TRBV2; j_gene: TRBJ2-1; CDR3aa: CASSDTDRGSEQFF
d_gene: -; v_gene: TRBV9; j_gene: TRBJ2-7; CDR3aa: CASSVDWSGEQYF
d_gene: -; v_gene: TRBV27; j_gene: TRBJ1-5; CDR3aa: CASSLMSGLAQHF
d_gene: TRBD2; v_gene: TRBV7-2; j_gene: TRBJ2-3; CDR3aa: CASSLNLAGGGTDTQYF
d_gene: TRBD1; v_gene: TRBV6-5; j_gene: TRBJ1-2; CDR3aa: CASRAAGGGYGYTF
d_gene: TRBD1; v_gene: TRBV4-3; j_gene: TRBJ1-6; CDR3aa: CASSQEYRGNSPLHF
d_gene: TRBD1; v_gene: TRBV19; j_gene: TRBJ2-5; CDR3aa: CASSARPGQPWETQYF
d_gene: -; v_gene: TRBV19; j_gene: TRBJ1-4; CDR3aa: CASTIDSFNEKLFF
d_gene: TRBD2; v_gene: TRBV27; j_gene: TRBJ2-5; CDR3aa: CASRPYGTSGGETQYF
d_gene: TRBD1; v_gene: TRBV28; j_gene: TRBJ1-4; CDR3aa: CASGTSKGAPSEKLFF
d_gene: -; v_gene: TRBV6-1; j_gene: TRBJ2-3; CDR3aa: CASSQDSLGTDTQYF
d_gene: TRBD1; v_gene: TRBV4-3; j_gene: TRBJ2-5; CDR3aa: CASSLQLGDRATGETQYF
d_gene: -; v_gene: TRBV19; j_gene: TRBJ2-7; CDR3aa: CATADRPRSYEQYF
d_gene: TRBD1; v_gene: TRBV10-2; j_gene: TRBJ1-5; CDR3aa: CASGEQGAGQPQHF
d_gene: TRBD2; v_gene: TRBV7-9; j_gene: TRBJ2-5; CDR3aa: CASSLAGGPEETQYF
d_gene: -; v_gene: TRBV9; j_gene: TRBJ2-7; CDR3aa: CASSVSTGWPYEQYF
d_gene: TRBD1; v_gene: TRBV11-3; j_gene: TRBJ2-1; CDR3aa: CASSPQGLGNEQFF
d_gene: -; v_gene: TRBV15; j_gene: TRBJ1-3; CDR3aa: CATSRDPYGSGNTIYF
d_gene: -; v_gene: TRBV19; j_gene: TRBJ1-5; CDR3aa: CASSEDRNNQPQHF
d_gene: -; v_gene: TRBV5-4; j_gene: TRBJ1-3; CDR3aa: CASNFRRGKAGNTIYF
d_gene: TRBD1; v_gene: TRBV4-3; j_gene: TRBJ2-7; CDR3aa: CASSPTIDRAPYEQYF
d_gene: TRBD1; v_gene: TRBV28; j_gene: TRBJ2-3; CDR3aa: CASSLSLRDRGPTDTQYF
d_gene: -; v_gene: TRBV5-1; j_gene: TRBJ1-1; CDR3aa: CASSLEGHITNTEAFF
d_gene: -; v_gene: TRBV7-2; j_gene: TRBJ1-1; CDR3aa: CASSLGGGRTEAFF
d_gene: -; v_gene: TRBV3-1/TRBV3-2; j_gene: TRBJ2-2; CDR3aa: CASSQIRAANTGELFF
d_gene: TRBD2; v_gene: TRBV6-5; j_gene: TRBJ2-7; CDR3aa: CASGASGAYEQYF
d_gene: TRBD2; v_gene: TRBV2; j_gene: TRBJ2-1; CDR3aa: CALAGEGNEQFF
d_gene: -; v_gene: TRBV2; j_gene: TRBJ1-2; CDR3aa: CASSEWQGYGYTF
d_gene: TRBD1; v_gene: TRBV5-1; j_gene: TRBJ1-2; CDR3aa: CASSLDQTGGYGYTF
d_gene: -; v_gene: TRBV19; j_gene: TRBJ2-7; CDR3aa: CASSPRTGAYEQYF
d_gene: -; v_gene: TRBV7-2; j_gene: TRBJ2-2; CDR3aa: CASSLDKNTGELFF
d_gene: TRBD2; v_gene: TRBV5-6; j_gene: TRBJ2-7; CDR3aa: CASSFYGTSGYEQYF
d_gene: -; v_gene: TRBV29-1; j_gene: TRBJ1-1; CDR3aa: CSVAPGNTEAFF